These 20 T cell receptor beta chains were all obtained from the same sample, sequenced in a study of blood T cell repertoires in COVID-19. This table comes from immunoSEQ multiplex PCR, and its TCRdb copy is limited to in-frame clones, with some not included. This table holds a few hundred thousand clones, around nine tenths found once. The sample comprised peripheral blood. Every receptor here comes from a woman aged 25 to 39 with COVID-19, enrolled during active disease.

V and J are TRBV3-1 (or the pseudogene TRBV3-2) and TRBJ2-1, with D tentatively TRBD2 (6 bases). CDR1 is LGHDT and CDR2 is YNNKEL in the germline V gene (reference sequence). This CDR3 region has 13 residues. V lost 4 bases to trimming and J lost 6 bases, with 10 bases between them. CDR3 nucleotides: TGTGCCAGCAGCCGCCAACTAGCCAATGAGCAGTTCTTC. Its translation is CASSRQLANEQFF.

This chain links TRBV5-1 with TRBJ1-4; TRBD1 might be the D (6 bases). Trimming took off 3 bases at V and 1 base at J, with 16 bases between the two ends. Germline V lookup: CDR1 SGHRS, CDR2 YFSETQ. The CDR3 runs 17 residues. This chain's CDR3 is CASSSTTGFLTNEKLFF. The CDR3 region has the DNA TGCGCCAGCAGCTCTACTACAGGGTTCCTAACTAATGAAAAACTGTTTTTT. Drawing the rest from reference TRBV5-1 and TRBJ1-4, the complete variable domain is KAGVTQTPRYLIKTRGQQVTLSCSPISGHRSVSWYQQTPGQGLQFLFEYFSETQRNKGNFPGRFSGRQFSNSRSEMNVSTLELGDSALYLCASSSTTGFLTNEKLFFGSGTQLSVL.

CDR3 amino acids: CSVTTRWKAERGVVSYNEQFF. The CDR3 DNA reads as TGCAGCGTTACAACCCGCTGGAAGGCCGAGCGGGGGGTAGTCTCCTACAATGAGCAGTTCTTC. The J gene is TRBJ2-1, the V gene TRBV29-1, with 9 positions matching TRBD2. This CDR3 is 21 amino acids long. V lost 5 bases to trimming and J lost 0 bases; unmatched junction nucleotides: 23. The germline CDR1 and CDR2 sequences are SQVTM and ANQGSEA.

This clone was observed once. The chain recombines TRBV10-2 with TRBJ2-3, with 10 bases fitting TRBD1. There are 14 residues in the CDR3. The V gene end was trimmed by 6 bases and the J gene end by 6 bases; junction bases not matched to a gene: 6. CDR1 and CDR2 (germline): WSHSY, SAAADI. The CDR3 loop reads CASSFGTGVDTQYF. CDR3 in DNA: TGCGCCAGCAGCTTCGGGACAGGGGTGGATACGCAGTATTTT.

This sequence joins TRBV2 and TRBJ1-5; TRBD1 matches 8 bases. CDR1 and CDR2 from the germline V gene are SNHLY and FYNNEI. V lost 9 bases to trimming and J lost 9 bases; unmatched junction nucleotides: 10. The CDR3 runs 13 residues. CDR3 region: CASRGAGGLPQHF. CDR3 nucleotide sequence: TGTGCCAGTCGGGGGGCAGGGGGCTTGCCCCAGCATTTT.

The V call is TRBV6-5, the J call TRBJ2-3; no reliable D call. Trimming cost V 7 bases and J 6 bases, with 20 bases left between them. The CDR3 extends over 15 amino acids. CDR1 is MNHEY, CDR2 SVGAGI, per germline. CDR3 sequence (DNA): TGTGCCAGCACCAAGAGTGGAGCTAGAGCGGATACGCAGTATTTT. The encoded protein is CASTKSGARADTQYF.

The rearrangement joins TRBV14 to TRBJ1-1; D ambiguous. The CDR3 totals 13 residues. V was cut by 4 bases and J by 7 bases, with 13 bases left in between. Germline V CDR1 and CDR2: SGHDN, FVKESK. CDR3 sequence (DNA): TGTGCCAGCAGCCCCCTGCCCGGGGTTGAAGCTTTCTTT. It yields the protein CASSPLPGVEAFF.

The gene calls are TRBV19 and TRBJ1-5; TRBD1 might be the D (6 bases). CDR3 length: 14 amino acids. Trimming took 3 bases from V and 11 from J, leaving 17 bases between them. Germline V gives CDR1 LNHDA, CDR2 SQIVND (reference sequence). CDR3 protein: CASSILDSAVAQHF. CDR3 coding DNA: TGTGCCAGTAGTATTTTGGACAGCGCAGTGGCCCAGCATTTT.

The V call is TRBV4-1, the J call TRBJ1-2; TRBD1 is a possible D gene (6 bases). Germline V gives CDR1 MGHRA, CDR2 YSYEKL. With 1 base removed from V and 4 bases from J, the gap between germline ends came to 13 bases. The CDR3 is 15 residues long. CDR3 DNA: TGCGCCAGCAGCCAAGTGTCGGACAGCTTCTATGGCTACACCTTC. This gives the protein CASSQVSDSFYGYTF.

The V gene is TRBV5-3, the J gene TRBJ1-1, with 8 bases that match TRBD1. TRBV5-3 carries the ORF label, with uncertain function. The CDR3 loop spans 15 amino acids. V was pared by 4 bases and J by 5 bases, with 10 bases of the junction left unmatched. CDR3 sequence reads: CARSPLTGVWTEAFF. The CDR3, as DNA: TGTGCCAGAAGCCCCCTGACAGGGGTTTGGACTGAAGCTTTCTTT.

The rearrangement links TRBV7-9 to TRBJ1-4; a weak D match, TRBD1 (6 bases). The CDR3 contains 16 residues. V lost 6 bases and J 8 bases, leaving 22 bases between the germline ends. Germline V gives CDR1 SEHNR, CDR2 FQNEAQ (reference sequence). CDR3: CASRSNIRTEREKLFF. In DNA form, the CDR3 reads TGTGCCAGCAGATCAAACATCCGGACAGAACGCGAAAAACTGTTTTTT.

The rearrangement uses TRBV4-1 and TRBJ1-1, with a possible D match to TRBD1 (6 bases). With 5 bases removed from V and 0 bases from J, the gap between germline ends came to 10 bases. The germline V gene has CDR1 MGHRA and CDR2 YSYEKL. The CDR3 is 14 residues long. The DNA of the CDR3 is TGCGCCAGCAGCTTCGGACAGCTGAACACTGAAGCTTTCTTT. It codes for CASSFGQLNTEAFF.

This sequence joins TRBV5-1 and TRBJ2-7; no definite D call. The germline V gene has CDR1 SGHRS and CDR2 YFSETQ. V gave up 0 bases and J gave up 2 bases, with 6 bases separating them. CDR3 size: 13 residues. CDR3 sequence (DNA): TGCGCCAGCAGCTTGGTGGCCACCTACGAGCAGTACTTC. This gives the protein CASSLVATYEQYF.

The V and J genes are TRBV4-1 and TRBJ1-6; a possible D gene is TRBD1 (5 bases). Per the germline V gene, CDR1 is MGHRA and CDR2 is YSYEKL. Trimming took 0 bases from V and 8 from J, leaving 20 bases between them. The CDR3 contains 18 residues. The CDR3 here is CASSQDLAVRTMDSPLHF. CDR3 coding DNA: TGCGCCAGCAGCCAAGATCTGGCTGTTAGGACAATGGATTCACCCCTCCACTTT.

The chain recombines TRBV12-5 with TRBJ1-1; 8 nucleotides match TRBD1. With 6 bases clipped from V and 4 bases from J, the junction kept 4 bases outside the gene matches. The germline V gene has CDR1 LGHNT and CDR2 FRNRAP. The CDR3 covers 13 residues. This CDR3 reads CASGQQGGTEAFF. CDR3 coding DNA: TGTGCTAGTGGCCAACAGGGGGGCACTGAAGCTTTCTTT.

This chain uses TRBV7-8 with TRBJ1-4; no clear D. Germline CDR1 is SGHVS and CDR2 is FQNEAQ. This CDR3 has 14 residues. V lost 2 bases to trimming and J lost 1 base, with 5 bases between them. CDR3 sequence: CASSLRGTNEKLFF. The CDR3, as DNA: TGTGCCAGCAGCTTACGAGGAACTAATGAAAAACTGTTTTTT.

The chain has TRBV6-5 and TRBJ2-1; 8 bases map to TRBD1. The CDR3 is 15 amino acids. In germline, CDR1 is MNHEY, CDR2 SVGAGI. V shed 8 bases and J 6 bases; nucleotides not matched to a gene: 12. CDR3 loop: CASGRRTGTPNEQFF. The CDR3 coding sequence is TGTGCCAGCGGTCGCAGGACAGGGACCCCCAATGAGCAGTTCTTC.

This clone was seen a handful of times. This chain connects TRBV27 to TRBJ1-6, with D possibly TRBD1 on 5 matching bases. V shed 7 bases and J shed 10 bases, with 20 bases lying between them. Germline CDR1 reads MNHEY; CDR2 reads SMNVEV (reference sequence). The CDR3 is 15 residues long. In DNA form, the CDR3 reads TGTGCCAGCACCATGATGGGGGGACGTGGGTCACCCCTCCACTTT. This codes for CASTMMGGRGSPLHF.

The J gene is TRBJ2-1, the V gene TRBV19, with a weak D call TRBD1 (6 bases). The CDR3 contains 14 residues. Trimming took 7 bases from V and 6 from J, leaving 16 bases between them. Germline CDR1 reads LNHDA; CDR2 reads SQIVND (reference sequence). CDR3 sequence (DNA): TGTGCCAGTAAGGGCAGGGGAGAGGTCAATGAGCAGTTCTTC. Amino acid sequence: CASKGRGEVNEQFF.

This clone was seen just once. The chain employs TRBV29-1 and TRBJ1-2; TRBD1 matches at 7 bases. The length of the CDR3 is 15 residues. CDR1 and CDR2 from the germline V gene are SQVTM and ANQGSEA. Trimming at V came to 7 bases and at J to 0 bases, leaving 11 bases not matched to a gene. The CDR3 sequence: CSDRDSQDPNYGYTF. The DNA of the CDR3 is TGCAGCGATCGGGACAGTCAAGATCCTAACTATGGCTACACCTTC. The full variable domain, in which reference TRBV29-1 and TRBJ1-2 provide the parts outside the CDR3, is SAVISQKPSRDICQRGTSLTIQCQVDSQVTMMFWYRQQPGQSLTLIATANQGSEATYESGFVIDKFPISRPNLTFSTLTVSNMSPEDSSIYLCSDRDSQDPNYGYTFGSGTRLTVV.